The 21 T cell receptor beta chains in this list originate from one sample, sequenced in a study of identical twins (dated by TCRdb to 2016 to 2017). Library construction relied on 5' RACE. For sequencing, an Illumina HiSeq 2000 was employed. TCRdb handled the public reads itself, with Q25 trimming in fastp and clone calling in MiXCR, and kept productive beta chains. Identical CDR3 protein sequences are pooled into one entry, listed with their most common genes and DNA. This sample holds 510,000 or so distinct CDR3 sequences; 13% to 15% were observed only once. The ten largest make up around 0.48% of the sample. These records were also assigned to another study, of yellow fever vaccine responses in identical twins.

Sequencing used CD4+ T cells sorted from blood. Source of these receptors: a young woman in good health.

In this sample, this clonotype turned up a few times. The chain carries TRBV18 and TRBJ2-2; D may be TRBD1 or TRBD2 (5 bases each). The germline V gene has CDR1 KGHSH and CDR2 LQKENI. V dropped 5 bases and J dropped 2 bases, with 12 bases sitting between them. This CDR3 spans 15 amino acids. The CDR3 DNA reads TGTGCCAGCTCATACTCCGGGACCAACACCGGGGAGCTGTTTTTT. Protein sequence: CASSYSGTNTGELFF.

This clonotype has ten or more counts. The rearrangement joins TRBV12-3 or TRBV12-4 to TRBJ1-4; D is undetermined. The CDR3 has 11 residues. V was clipped by 2 bases and J by 8 bases, with 3 bases between them. The CDR3 protein is CASSLREKLFF. CDR3 in DNA: TGTGCCAGCAGTTTACGAGAAAAACTGTTTTTT.

This clonotype was seen a handful of times. The CDR3 coding sequence is TGTGCCACCAGTGACGGAGGGAATGCCTACGAGCAGTACTTC. This codes for CATSDGGNAYEQYF. This chain links TRBV24-1 with TRBJ2-7, with TRBD2 as a possible D gene (6 bases). Per the germline V gene, CDR1 is KGHDR and CDR2 is SFDVKD. The CDR3 totals 14 residues. With 4 bases removed from V and 2 bases from J, the gap between germline ends came to 11 bases.

This clonotype showed up just a few times. The chain has TRBV12-3 or TRBV12-4 and TRBJ1-2, with D hard to call. V gave up 3 bases and J gave up 1 base, with 15 bases separating them. The CDR3 totals 16 residues. CDR3: CASSFGLRALNYGYTF. The CDR3 region has the DNA TGTGCCAGCAGTTTCGGTCTGCGGGCACTTAACTATGGCTACACCTTC.

The genes are TRBV3-1 and TRBJ2-1; 9 positions match TRBD2. CDR1 LGHDT and CDR2 YNNKEL come from the germline V gene (reference sequence). CDR3 length: 16 residues. V lost 2 bases to trimming and J lost 4 bases; unmatched junction nucleotides: 6. In nucleotides, the CDR3 is TGTGCCAGCAGCCAATCAGGGACTAGCCTTTACAATGAGCAGTTCTTC. It translates to CASSQSGTSLYNEQFF.

This clonotype was picked up a small number of times. V and J are TRBV28 and TRBJ2-1, with TRBD1 matching over 8 bases. This CDR3 is 19 amino acids long. Germline V CDR1 and CDR2: MDHEN, SYDVKM. Trimming at V came to 2 bases and at J to 5 bases, leaving 17 bases not matched to a gene. The CDR3 DNA sequence: TGTGCCAGCAGTTTACCTTCAGGACAGGGAATAATCGTACACAATGAGCAGTTCTTC. As protein: CASSLPSGQGIIVHNEQFF.

The V gene is TRBV7-8, the J gene TRBJ2-3; 10 nucleotides match TRBD2. The CDR3 is made up of 17 amino acids. The V segment lost 5 bases and the J segment 0 bases; nucleotides outside the gene matches: 8. CDR1 and CDR2 (germline): SGHVS, FQNEAQ. CDR3 sequence (DNA): TGTGCCAGCAGCCCCTTCCCGACTAGCGGGAGCACAGATACGCAGTATTTT. This translates into CASSPFPTSGSTDTQYF. The whole variable domain, remainder taken from reference TRBV7-8 and TRBJ2-3, is GAGVSQSPRYKVAKRGQDVALRCDPISGHVSLFWYQQALGQGPEFLTYFQNEAQLDKSGLPSDRFFAERPEGSVSTLKIQRTQQEDSAVYLCASSPFPTSGSTDTQYFGPGTRLTVL.

In its sample, this clonotype was seen a few times. The chain couples TRBV7-9 to TRBJ2-7; 9 nucleotides agree with TRBD2. The CDR3 runs to 16 residues. Germline V gene lookup returns CDR1 SEHNR and CDR2 FQNEAQ (reference sequence). V lost 5 bases, J lost 4 bases, and 12 bases stayed unmatched. CDR3 sequence reads: CASSQPRGAGGYEQYV. CDR3 DNA sequence: TGTGCCAGCAGCCAACCTCGTGGAGCGGGGGGTTACGAGCAGTACGTC.

This clonotype was seen only a few times. This chain links TRBV27 with TRBJ2-7, with 8 bases lining up with TRBD2. CDR1 is MNHEY and CDR2 is SMNVEV in the germline V gene (reference sequence). The CDR3 spans 15 residues. J gave up 2 bases and V 5 bases, and 8 bases lay outside the gene matches. In nucleotides, the CDR3 is TGTGCCAGCAGTCTGCTGAGCGGGAGAACCTACGAGCAGTACTTC. It yields the protein CASSLLSGRTYEQYF.

This clonotype has just a few counts. This rearrangement joins TRBV9 to TRBJ2-1; D is perhaps TRBD2 (6 bases). V dropped 3 bases and J dropped 4 bases, with 8 bases sitting between them. This CDR3 comprises 13 residues. Germline CDR1 is SGDLS and CDR2 is YYNGEE. The CDR3 nucleotides are TGTGCCAGCAGCGGGAGCGGGTACAATGAGCAGTTCTTC. Protein product: CASSGSGYNEQFF. Together with reference TRBV9 and TRBJ2-1, the CDR3 gives the full variable domain: DSGVTQTPKHLITATGQRVTLRCSPRSGDLSVYWYQQSLDQGLQFLIQYYNGEERAKGNILERFSAQQFPDLHSELNLSSLELGDSALYFCASSGSGYNEQFFGPGTRLTVL.

The chain has TRBV19 and TRBJ2-5; a possible D gene is TRBD1 (7 bases). This CDR3 spans 14 amino acids. Between the trimmed V and J ends, which lost 5 bases and 5 bases, there was a span of 15 bases. The germline V gene encodes CDR1 LNHDA and CDR2 SQIVND (reference sequence). The CDR3 protein is CASSAMGGQETQYF. The CDR3 DNA is TGTGCCAGTAGTGCCATGGGGGGACAGGAGACCCAGTACTTC. Complete variable domain (other parts from reference TRBV19 and TRBJ2-5): DGGITQSPKYLFRKEGQNVTLSCEQNLNHDAMYWYRQDPGQGLRLIYYSQIVNDFQKGDIAEGYSVSREKKESFPLTVTSAQKNPTAFYLCASSAMGGQETQYFGPGTRLLVL.

This rearrangement joins TRBV11-2 to TRBJ2-4, with TRBD1 matching over 7 bases. The CDR3 consists of 15 residues. The trim removed 5 bases at V and 5 bases at J, leaving 9 bases unmatched. In germline, CDR1 is SGHAT, CDR2 FQNNGV. CDR3 loop: CASSPWTGEQNIQYF. The CDR3 DNA sequence: TGTGCCAGCAGCCCCTGGACAGGCGAACAAAACATTCAGTACTTC.

J is TRBJ1-4 and V is TRBV29-1; D gene unclear. Per the germline V gene, CDR1 is SQVTM and CDR2 is ANQGSEA. The germline V and J ends were trimmed by 8 bases and 0 bases, with 10 bases remaining between them. This CDR3 spans 13 amino acids. CDR3 DNA sequence: TGCAGCACAAAGTCGGCAACTAATGAAAAACTGTTTTTT. It specifies CSTKSATNEKLFF.

This clonotype occurred a few times. The V and J genes are TRBV20-1 and TRBJ2-5; tentatively, D is TRBD1 or TRBD2 (5 bases each). CDR1 is DFQATT, CDR2 SNEGSKA, per germline (reference sequence). V lost 6 bases and J 5 bases, leaving 16 bases between the germline ends. CDR3 size: 13 residues. CDR3 DNA sequence: TGCAGTGCGGGACGAGGGGCCGGGGAGACCCAGTACTTC. Protein sequence: CSAGRGAGETQYF.

This clonotype was recorded at least ten times. This rearrangement joins TRBV6-1 to TRBJ1-4; perhaps TRBD1 as D (6 bases). The CDR3 length is 14 residues. Trimming pared 7 bases from V and 4 bases from J, leaving 13 bases between. Germline-derived CDR1 and CDR2 are MNHNS and SASEGT. DNA of the CDR3: TGTGCCAGCAAGGTGGGACAAGTTAATGAAAAACTGTTTTTT. This sequence encodes CASKVGQVNEKLFF.

This clonotype was recorded at least ten times. The chain combines TRBV29-1 with TRBJ2-1; 8 positions match TRBD2. Trimming cost V 6 bases and J 8 bases; bases outside gene matches: 6. The CDR3 consists of 12 residues. Germline loops: CDR1 SQVTM, CDR2 ANQGSEA. The CDR3 loop reads CSVRTSPYEQFF. The CDR3 nucleotides are TGCAGCGTACGGACTAGCCCGTATGAGCAGTTCTTC.

This clonotype turned up a few times. V gene TRBV5-1 combines with J gene TRBJ2-3; tentatively, D is TRBD1 or TRBD2 (6 bases each). The CDR3 covers 15 residues. Germline V gene lookup returns CDR1 SGHRS and CDR2 YFSETQ. Trimming cost V 4 bases and J 3 bases, with 15 bases left between them. The DNA of the CDR3 is TGCGCCAGCAGCGGCGGAGGGGGAGGTACAGATACGCAGTATTTT. The encoded protein is CASSGGGGGTDTQYF.

This chain uses TRBV20-1 with TRBJ1-2; D may be TRBD1 (5 bases). V dropped 5 bases and J dropped 4 bases, with 17 bases sitting between them. Germline lookup yields CDR1 DFQATT and CDR2 SNEGSKA (reference sequence). The CDR3 totals 14 residues. The CDR3 nucleotides are TGCAGTGCTTCTCAGGGCCTCCAGAGCTATGGCTACACCTTC. As protein: CSASQGLQSYGYTF.

The chain carries TRBV20-1 and TRBJ2-7, with TRBD1 identical over 7 bases. The J segment lost 11 bases and the V segment lost 0 bases, leaving 4 bases of the junction unmatched. The CDR3 has 11 residues. Germline lookup yields CDR1 DFQATT and CDR2 SNEGSKA (reference sequence). The CDR3 bases are TGCAGTGCTAGAGAAGGACAGGTGGAGTACGTC. This translates into CSAREGQVEYV.

Only one count was recorded for this clonotype. A junction boundary mismatches the germline segment, possibly from a read error. This chain joins TRBV10-3 and TRBJ2-2; no clear D. The germline V gene encodes CDR1 ENHRY and CDR2 SYGVKD. This CDR3 is 14 amino acids long. This chain's CDR3 is CAIRDLANTGELFF. In DNA form, the CDR3 reads TGTGCCATCCGTGACTTAGCGAACACCGGGGAGCTGTTTTTT.

Remarks on this clonotype: This may be a read error, as it is one base from a much larger clone. The chain couples TRBV24-1 to TRBJ2-1; tentative D call: TRBD2 (6 bases). The germline CDR1 and CDR2 sequences are KGHDR and SFDVKD. This CDR3 spans 13 amino acids. This CDR3 reads CATGGTERNERFF. In nucleotides, the CDR3 is TGTGCCACCGGCGGGACGGAACGCAATGAGCGGTTCTTC.